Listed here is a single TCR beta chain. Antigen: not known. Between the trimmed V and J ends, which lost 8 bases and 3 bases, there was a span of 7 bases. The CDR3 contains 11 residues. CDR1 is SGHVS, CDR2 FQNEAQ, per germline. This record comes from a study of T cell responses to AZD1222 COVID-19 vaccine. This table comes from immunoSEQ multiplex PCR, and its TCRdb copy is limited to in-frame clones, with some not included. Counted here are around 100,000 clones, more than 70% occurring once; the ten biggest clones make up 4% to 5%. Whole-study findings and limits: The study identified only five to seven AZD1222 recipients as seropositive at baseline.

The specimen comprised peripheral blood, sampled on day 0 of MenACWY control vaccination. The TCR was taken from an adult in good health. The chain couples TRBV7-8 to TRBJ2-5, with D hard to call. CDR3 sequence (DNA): TGTGCCAGCCGAGTAGAAGAGACCCAGTACTTC. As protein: CASRVEETQYF.